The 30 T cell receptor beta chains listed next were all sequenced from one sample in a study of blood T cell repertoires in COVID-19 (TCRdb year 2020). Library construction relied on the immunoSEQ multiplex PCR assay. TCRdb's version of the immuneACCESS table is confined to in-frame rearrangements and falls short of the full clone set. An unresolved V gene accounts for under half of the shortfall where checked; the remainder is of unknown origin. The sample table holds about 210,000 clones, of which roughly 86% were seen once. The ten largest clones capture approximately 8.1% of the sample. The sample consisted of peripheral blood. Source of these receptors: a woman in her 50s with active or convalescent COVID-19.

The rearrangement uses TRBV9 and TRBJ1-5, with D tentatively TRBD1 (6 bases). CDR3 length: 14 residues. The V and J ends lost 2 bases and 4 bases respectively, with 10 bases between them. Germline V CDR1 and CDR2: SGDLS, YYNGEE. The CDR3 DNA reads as TGTGCCAGCAGCGTGTCAGGGGAAAATCAGCCCCAGCATTTT. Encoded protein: CASSVSGENQPQHF.

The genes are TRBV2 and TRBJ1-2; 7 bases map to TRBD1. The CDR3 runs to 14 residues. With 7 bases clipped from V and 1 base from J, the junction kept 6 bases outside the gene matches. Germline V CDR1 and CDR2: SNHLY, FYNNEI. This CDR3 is CASNPDRLNYGYTF. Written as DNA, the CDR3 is TGTGCCAGCAATCCGGACAGGCTTAACTATGGCTACACCTTC.

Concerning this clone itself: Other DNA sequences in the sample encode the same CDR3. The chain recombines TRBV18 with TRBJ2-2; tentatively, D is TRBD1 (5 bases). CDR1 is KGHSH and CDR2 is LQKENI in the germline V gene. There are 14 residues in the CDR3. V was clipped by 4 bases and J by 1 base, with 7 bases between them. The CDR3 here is CASSLGQNTGELFF. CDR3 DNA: TGTGCCAGCTCACTCGGACAGAACACCGGGGAGCTGTTTTTT. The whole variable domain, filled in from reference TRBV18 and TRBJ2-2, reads NAGVMQNPRHLVRRRGQEARLRCSPMKGHSHVYWYRQLPEEGLKFMVYLQKENIIDESGMPKERFSAEFPKEGPSILRIQQVVRGDSAAYFCASSLGQNTGELFFGEGSRLTVL.

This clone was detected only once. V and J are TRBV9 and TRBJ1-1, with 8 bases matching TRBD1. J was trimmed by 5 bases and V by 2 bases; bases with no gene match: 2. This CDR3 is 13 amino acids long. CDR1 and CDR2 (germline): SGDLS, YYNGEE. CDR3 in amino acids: CASSVQGATEAFF. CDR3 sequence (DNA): TGTGCCAGCAGCGTTCAGGGGGCAACTGAAGCTTTCTTT.

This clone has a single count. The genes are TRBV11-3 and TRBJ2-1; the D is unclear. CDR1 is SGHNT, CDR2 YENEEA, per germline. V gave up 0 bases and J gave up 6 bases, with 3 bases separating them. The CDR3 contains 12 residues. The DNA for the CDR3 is TGTGCCAGCAGCTTAGACGGCAATGAGCAGTTCTTC. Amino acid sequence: CASSLDGNEQFF. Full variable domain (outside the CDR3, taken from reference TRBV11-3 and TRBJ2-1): EAGVVQSPRYKIIEKKQPVAFWCNPISGHNTLYWYLQNLGQGPELLIRYENEEAVDDSQLPKDRFSAERLKGVDSTLKIQPAELGDSAVYLCASSLDGNEQFFGPGTRLTVL.

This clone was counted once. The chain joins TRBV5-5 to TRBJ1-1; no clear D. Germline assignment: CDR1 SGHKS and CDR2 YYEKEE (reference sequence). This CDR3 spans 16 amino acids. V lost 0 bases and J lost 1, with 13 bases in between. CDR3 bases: TGTGCCAGCAGCTTGGATGCTCCTAGAGGGAACACTGAAGCTTTCTTT. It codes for CASSLDAPRGNTEAFF.

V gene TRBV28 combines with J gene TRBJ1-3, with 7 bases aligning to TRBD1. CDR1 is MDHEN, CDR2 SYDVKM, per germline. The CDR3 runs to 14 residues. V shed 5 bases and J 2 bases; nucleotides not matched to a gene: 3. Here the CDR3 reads CASSEGGTGNTIYF. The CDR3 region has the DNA TGTGCCAGCAGTGAAGGGGGCACTGGAAACACCATATATTTT.

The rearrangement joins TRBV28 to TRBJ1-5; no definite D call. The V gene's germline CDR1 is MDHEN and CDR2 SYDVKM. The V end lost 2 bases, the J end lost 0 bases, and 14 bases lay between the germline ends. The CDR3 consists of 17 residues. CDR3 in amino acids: CASSLQSGGLSNQPQHF. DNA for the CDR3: TGTGCCAGCAGTTTACAGAGTGGCGGCCTTAGCAATCAGCCCCAGCATTTT.

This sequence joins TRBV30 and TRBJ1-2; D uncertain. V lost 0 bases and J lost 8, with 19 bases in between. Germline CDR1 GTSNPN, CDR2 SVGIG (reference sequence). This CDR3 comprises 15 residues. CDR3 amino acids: CAWSVQRVGGRGYTF. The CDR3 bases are TGTGCCTGGAGTGTACAACGGGTAGGAGGGAGGGGCTACACCTTC.

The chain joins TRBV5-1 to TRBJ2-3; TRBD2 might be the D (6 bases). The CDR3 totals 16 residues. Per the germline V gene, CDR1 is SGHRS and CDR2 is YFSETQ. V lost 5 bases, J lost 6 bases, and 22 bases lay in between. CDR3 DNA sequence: TGCGCCAGCAGACCCATGGCGGGGTCTGGGGTGGATACGCAGTATTTT. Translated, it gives CASRPMAGSGVDTQYF. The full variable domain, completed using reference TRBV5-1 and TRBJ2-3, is KAGVTQTPRYLIKTRGQQVTLSCSPISGHRSVSWYQQTPGQGLQFLFEYFSETQRNKGNFPGRFSGRQFSNSRSEMNVSTLELGDSALYLCASRPMAGSGVDTQYFGPGTRLTVL.

The CDR3 nucleotides read TGTGCCAGCAGCAGCGATGGTAGCCGCCCGAGCACAGATACGCAGTATTTT. Its protein is CASSSDGSRPSTDTQYF. This chain uses TRBV3-1 (or the pseudogene TRBV3-2) with TRBJ2-3; D gene uncertain. This CDR3 is built from 17 residues. From germline, CDR1 is LGHDT and CDR2 YNNKEL (reference sequence). V was pared by 5 bases and J by 0 bases, with 18 bases between.

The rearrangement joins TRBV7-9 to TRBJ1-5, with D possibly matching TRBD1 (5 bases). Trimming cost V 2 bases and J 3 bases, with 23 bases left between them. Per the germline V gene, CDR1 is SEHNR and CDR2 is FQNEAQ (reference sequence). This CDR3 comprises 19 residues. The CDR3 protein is CASSLMEAGLRGINQPQHF. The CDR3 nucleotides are TGTGCCAGCAGCTTAATGGAAGCGGGGCTGAGGGGAATCAATCAGCCCCAGCATTTT.

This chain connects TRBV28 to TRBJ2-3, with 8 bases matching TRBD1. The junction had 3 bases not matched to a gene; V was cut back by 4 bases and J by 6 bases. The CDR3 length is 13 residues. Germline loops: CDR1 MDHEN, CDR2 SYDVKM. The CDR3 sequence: CASSSRGRDTQYF. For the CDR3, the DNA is TGTGCCAGCAGTTCCAGGGGGCGGGATACGCAGTATTTT.

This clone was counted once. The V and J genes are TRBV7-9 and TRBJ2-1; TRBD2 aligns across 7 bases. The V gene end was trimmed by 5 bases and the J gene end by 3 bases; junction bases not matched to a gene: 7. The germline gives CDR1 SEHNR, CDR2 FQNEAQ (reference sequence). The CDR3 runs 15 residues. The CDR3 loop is CASSPSGNYYNEQFF. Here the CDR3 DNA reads TGTGCCAGCAGCCCAAGCGGGAACTACTACAATGAGCAGTTCTTC. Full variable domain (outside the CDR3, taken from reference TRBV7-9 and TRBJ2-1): DTGVSQNPRHKITKRGQNVTFRCDPISEHNRLYWYRQTLGQGPEFLTYFQNEAQLEKSRLLSDRFSAERPKGSFSTLEIQRTEQGDSAMYLCASSPSGNYYNEQFFGPGTRLTVL.

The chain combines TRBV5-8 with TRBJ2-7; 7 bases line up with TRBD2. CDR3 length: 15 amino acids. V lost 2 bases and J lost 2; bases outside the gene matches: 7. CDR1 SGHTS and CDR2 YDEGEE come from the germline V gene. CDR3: CASSFRQGGAYEQYV. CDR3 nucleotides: TGTGCCAGCAGCTTTAGGCAGGGAGGGGCCTACGAGCAGTACGTC.

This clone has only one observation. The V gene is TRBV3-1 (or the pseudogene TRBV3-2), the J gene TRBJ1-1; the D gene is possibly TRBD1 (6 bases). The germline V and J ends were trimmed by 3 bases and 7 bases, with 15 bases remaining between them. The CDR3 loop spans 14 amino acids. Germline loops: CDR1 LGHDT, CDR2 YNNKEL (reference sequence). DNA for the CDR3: TGTGCCAGCAGCCAGCTAGGGGGAGGGAATGAAGCTTTCTTT. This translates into CASSQLGGGNEAFF.

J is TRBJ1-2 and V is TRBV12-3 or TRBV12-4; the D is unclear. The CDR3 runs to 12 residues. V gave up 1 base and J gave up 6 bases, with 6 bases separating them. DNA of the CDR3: TGTGCCAGCAGTTTAGGGCGGAATGGCTACACCTTC. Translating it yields CASSLGRNGYTF.

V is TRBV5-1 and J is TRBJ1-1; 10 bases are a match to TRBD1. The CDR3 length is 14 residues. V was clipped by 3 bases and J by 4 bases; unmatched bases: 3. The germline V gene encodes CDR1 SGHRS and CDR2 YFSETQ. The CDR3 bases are TGCGCCAGCAGCTGGGGACAGGGGAGCACTGAAGCTTTCTTT. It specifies CASSWGQGSTEAFF.

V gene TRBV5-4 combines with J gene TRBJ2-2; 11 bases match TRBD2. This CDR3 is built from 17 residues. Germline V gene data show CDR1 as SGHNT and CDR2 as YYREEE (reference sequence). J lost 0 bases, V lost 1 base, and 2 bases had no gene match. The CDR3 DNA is TGTGCCAGCAGCTTGTCTAGCGGGGGGACGAACACCGGGGAGCTGTTTTTT. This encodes CASSLSSGGTNTGELFF.

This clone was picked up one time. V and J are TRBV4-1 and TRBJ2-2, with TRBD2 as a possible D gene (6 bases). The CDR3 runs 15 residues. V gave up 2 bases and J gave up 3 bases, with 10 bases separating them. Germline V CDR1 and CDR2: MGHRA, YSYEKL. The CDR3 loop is CASSQRDSHTGELFF. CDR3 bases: TGCGCCAGCAGCCAACGGGACTCGCACACCGGGGAGCTGTTTTTT.

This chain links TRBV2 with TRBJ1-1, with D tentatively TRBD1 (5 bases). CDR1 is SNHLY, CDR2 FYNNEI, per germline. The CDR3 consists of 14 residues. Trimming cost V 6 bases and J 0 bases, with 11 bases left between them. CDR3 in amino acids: CASRETEVNTEAFF. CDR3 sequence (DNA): TGTGCCAGCAGGGAGACAGAAGTGAACACTGAAGCTTTCTTT.

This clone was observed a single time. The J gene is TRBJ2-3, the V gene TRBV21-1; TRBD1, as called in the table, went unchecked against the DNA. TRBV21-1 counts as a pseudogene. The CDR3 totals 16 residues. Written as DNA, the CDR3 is TGTGCCAGCAGCACCGGGACAGACCCTTTCACAGATACGCAGTATTTT. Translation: CASSTGTDPFTDTQYF.

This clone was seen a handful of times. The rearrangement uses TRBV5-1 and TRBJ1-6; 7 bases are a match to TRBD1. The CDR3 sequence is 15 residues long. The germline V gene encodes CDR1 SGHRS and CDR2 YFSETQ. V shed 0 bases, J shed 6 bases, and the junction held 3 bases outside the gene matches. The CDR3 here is CASSLGGQSNSPLHF. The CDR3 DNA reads TGCGCCAGCAGCTTGGGGGGACAGAGTAATTCACCCCTCCACTTT.

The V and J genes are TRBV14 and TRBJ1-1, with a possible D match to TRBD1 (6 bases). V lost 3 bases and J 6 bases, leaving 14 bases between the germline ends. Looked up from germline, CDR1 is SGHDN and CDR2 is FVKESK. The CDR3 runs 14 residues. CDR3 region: CASSQDRFGSEAFF. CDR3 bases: TGTGCCAGCAGCCAGGACAGATTCGGGTCTGAAGCTTTCTTT.

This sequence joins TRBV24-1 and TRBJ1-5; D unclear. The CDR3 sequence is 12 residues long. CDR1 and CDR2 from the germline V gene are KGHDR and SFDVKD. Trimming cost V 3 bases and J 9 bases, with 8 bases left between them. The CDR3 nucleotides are TGTGCCACCAGTGATACTGGAGGGCCCCAGCATTTT. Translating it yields CATSDTGGPQHF.

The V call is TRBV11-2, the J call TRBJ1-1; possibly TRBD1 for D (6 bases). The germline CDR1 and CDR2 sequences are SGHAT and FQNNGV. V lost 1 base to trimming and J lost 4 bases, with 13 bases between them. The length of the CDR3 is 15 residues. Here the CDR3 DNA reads TGTGCCAGCAGCTTAGGTAGCGGGGGCCGCACTGAAGCTTTCTTT. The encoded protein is CASSLGSGGRTEAFF.

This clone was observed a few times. CDR3 loop: CASSLGGTGRYNSPLHF. DNA of the CDR3: TGTGCCAGCAGCTTGGGGGGGACAGGGCGGTATAATTCACCCCTCCACTTT. The genes are TRBV5-4 and TRBJ1-6, with 9 bases that match TRBD1. This CDR3 is 17 amino acids long. With 0 bases clipped from V and 4 bases from J, the junction kept 5 bases outside the gene matches. Germline loops: CDR1 SGHNT, CDR2 YYREEE (reference sequence).

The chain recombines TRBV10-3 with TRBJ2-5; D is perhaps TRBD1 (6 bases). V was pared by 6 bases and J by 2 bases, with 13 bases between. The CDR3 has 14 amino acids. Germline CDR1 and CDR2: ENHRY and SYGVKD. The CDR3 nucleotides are TGTGCCATCAGGAGGACAGAACTACAAGAGACCCAGTACTTC. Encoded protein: CAIRRTELQETQYF.

The CDR3 DNA sequence: TGTGCCAGCAGTTCCGACAGTGGGTCTAACACTGAAGCTTTCTTT. Protein product: CASSSDSGSNTEAFF. The J gene is TRBJ1-1, the V gene TRBV28, with a weak D call TRBD1 (5 bases). The CDR3 totals 15 residues. Germline lookup yields CDR1 MDHEN and CDR2 SYDVKM. V lost 4 bases, J lost 2 bases, and 14 bases lay in between. Full variable domain (rest looked up from reference TRBV28 and TRBJ1-1): DVKVTQSSRYLVKRTGEKVFLECVQDMDHENMFWYRQDPGLGLRLIYFSYDVKMKEKGDIPEGYSVSREKKERFSLILESASTNQTSMYLCASSSDSGSNTEAFFGQGTRLTVV.

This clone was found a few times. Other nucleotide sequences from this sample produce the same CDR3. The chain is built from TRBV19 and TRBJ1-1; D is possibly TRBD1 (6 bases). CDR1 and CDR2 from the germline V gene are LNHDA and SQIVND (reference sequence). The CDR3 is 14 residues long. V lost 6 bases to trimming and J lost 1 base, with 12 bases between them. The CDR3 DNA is TGTGCCAGTAGCACCCGACAGGAGAACACTGAAGCTTTCTTT. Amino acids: CASSTRQENTEAFF.